One and the same sample provided the 25 T cell receptor beta chains below, sequenced in a study of CD8 T cells in ankylosing spondylitis. TCRdb called the 5' RACE reads again in MiXCR, with one record for every CDR3 protein. Of about 310,000 distinct CDR3 sequences in the sample, roughly 20% were seen once. Source material: blood, either unsorted or a sorted T cell fraction (not recorded which). The receptors were sampled from a female donor with ankylosing spondylitis or in good health (not recorded which).

The chain uses TRBV20-1 and TRBJ2-7; 8 bases match TRBD2. The CDR3 runs to 13 residues. Germline CDR1 and CDR2: DFQATT and SNEGSKA (reference sequence). Trimming at V came to 3 bases and at J to 2 bases, leaving 3 bases not matched to a gene. CDR3 DNA sequence: TGCAGTGCTAGCCGACTAGCGACCTACGAGCAGTACTTC. Its translation: CSASRLATYEQYF.

V and J are TRBV9 and TRBJ2-2, with a possible D match to TRBD1 (6 bases). Trimming took off 7 bases at V and 1 base at J, with 11 bases between the two ends. This CDR3 contains 14 residues. Germline CDR1 reads SGDLS; CDR2 reads YYNGEE. CDR3 nucleotides: TGTGCCAGCTCCCTGGGACAGAACACCGGGGAGCTGTTTTTT. Protein product: CASSLGQNTGELFF.

This clonotype appeared many times. The J gene is TRBJ2-1, the V gene TRBV4-2; D might be TRBD2 (6 bases). The CDR3 extends over 16 amino acids. With 1 base removed from V and 0 bases from J, the gap between germline ends came to 10 bases. Germline V gene sequence: CDR1 LGHNA, CDR2 YNFKEQ. DNA of the CDR3: TGTGCCAGCAGCCAAGCCGGGACTTACTCCTACAATGAGCAGTTCTTC. Protein product: CASSQAGTYSYNEQFF.

To note about this clonotype: One end of the junction varies from germline; a read error may be responsible. As DNA, the CDR3 is TGCAGTGCTGGAGAGGGGGGCGAGCAGTACTTC. Translated, it gives CSAGEGGEQYF. The chain uses TRBV20-1 and TRBJ2-7; D may match TRBD1 or TRBD2 (6 bases each). In germline, CDR1 is DFQATT, CDR2 SNEGSKA (reference sequence). CDR3 length equals 11 residues.

This clonotype was seen only a few times. This chain links TRBV3-1 with TRBJ2-5; possibly TRBD2 for D (6 bases). V was pared by 5 bases and J by 5 bases, with 18 bases between. The germline V gene has CDR1 LGHDT and CDR2 YNNKEL (reference sequence). This CDR3 has 15 amino acids. This chain's CDR3 is CASSFLSAREETQYF. The CDR3 DNA reads as TGTGCCAGCAGCTTTCTCTCAGCACGGGAGGAGACCCAGTACTTC.

V is TRBV6-1 and J is TRBJ1-5; the D is unclear. Trimming removed 5 bases from V and 5 bases from J, with 10 bases in between. Germline-derived CDR1 and CDR2 are MNHNS and SASEGT. CDR3 length: 13 residues. Here the CDR3 reads CASSPRWDQPQHF. The CDR3 bases are TGTGCCAGCAGTCCCCGTTGGGATCAGCCCCAGCATTTT.

In this sample, this clonotype turned up many times. Here the CDR3 reads CASSGDSLNTEAFF. In nucleotides, the CDR3 is TGTGCCAGCAGCGGGGACAGCCTAAACACTGAAGCTTTCTTT. The chain joins TRBV7-2 to TRBJ1-1; 7 nucleotides align to TRBD1. Germline CDR1 is SGHTA and CDR2 is FQGNSA. The CDR3 runs 14 residues. Trimming took 5 bases from V and 2 from J; bases not matched to a gene: 5. Complete variable domain (other parts from reference TRBV7-2 and TRBJ1-1): GAGVSQSPSNKVTEKGKDVELRCDPISGHTALYWYRQSLGQGLEFLIYFQGNSAPDKSGLPSDRFSAERTGGSVSTLTIQRTQQEDSAVYLCASSGDSLNTEAFFGQGTRLTVV.

This clonotype was observed at least ten times. This CDR3 reads CSVERTGSNNEQFF. CDR3 nucleotide sequence: TGCAGCGTTGAGCGGACAGGGAGTAATAATGAGCAGTTCTTC. V usage is TRBV29-1 and J usage is TRBJ2-1; TRBD1 aligns across 8 bases. The junction had 8 bases not matched to a gene; V was cut back by 3 bases and J by 7 bases. Germline V gives CDR1 SQVTM, CDR2 ANQGSEA. The CDR3 consists of 14 residues.

The rearrangement links TRBV6-4 to TRBJ2-7; D is possibly TRBD1 or TRBD2 (5 bases each). Germline CDR1 MRHNA, CDR2 SNTAGT. V was pared by 8 bases and J by 3 bases, with 23 bases between. This CDR3 contains 16 residues. The CDR3 DNA follows: TGTGCCAGCCCCGTGACTCATGGGACGGATGGCTACGAGCAGTACTTC. Protein sequence: CASPVTHGTDGYEQYF.

This clonotype was seen many times. The V call is TRBV7-8, the J call TRBJ2-1; 9 bases agree with TRBD1. This CDR3 has 17 residues. The germline V gene encodes CDR1 SGHVS and CDR2 FQNEAQ. After removal of 5 bases from V and 6 bases from J, the junction contained 14 bases not matched to a gene. The CDR3 here is CASSPRHPGQGGNEQFF. The CDR3, as DNA: TGTGCCAGCAGCCCAAGACACCCGGGACAGGGTGGCAATGAGCAGTTCTTC.

The V call is TRBV4-1, the J call TRBJ2-3; TRBD1 might be the D (6 bases). V lost 4 bases and J lost 3, with 17 bases in between. This CDR3 has 16 residues. Germline assignment: CDR1 MGHRA and CDR2 YSYEKL. CDR3 in DNA: TGCGCCAGCAGCCTCAGGGGAAGGGATCGAACAGATACGCAGTATTTT. Amino acids: CASSLRGRDRTDTQYF.

This clonotype was seen many times. The V gene is TRBV20-1, the J gene TRBJ2-7; TRBD1 agrees at 10 bases. The germline V gene has CDR1 DFQATT and CDR2 SNEGSKA (reference sequence). After removal of 2 bases from V and 5 bases from J, the junction contained 12 bases not matched to a gene. The CDR3 sequence is 16 residues long. The CDR3 loop reads CSARNYQAGTGDEQYF. The CDR3 DNA follows: TGCAGTGCTAGAAACTACCAGGCCGGGACAGGGGACGAGCAGTACTTC.

This clonotype was found a few times. V gene TRBV7-2 combines with J gene TRBJ2-7, with D perhaps TRBD1 (5 bases). The CDR3 is 13 amino acids. Germline CDR1 is SGHTA and CDR2 is FQGNSA. Trimming left V 1 base short and J 5 bases short, with 9 bases between. The CDR3 here is CASSLDWGHEQYF. The CDR3, as DNA: TGTGCCAGCAGCTTAGATTGGGGCCACGAGCAGTACTTC.

This clonotype was seen at least ten times. This chain links TRBV4-3 with TRBJ1-5; D unclear. V was clipped by 0 bases and J by 5 bases, with 11 bases between them. Germline CDR1 and CDR2: LGHNA and YSLEER. The CDR3 is 15 amino acids. CDR3 sequence (DNA): TGCGCCAGCAGCCAAGATCGGCAGGCCCATCAGCCCCAGCATTTT. Translated, it gives CASSQDRQAHQPQHF.

The chain couples TRBV9 to TRBJ2-1; D is uncertain. The CDR3 is made up of 16 amino acids. Trimming took off 4 bases at V and 3 bases at J, with 17 bases between the two ends. Germline V gene sequence: CDR1 SGDLS, CDR2 YYNGEE. The CDR3, as DNA: TGTGCCAGCAGCCCCAGATCCGGGTTCCTCTACAATGAGCAGTTCTTC. It yields the protein CASSPRSGFLYNEQFF.

The V gene is TRBV4-3, the J gene TRBJ2-1; TRBD2 aligns across 8 bases. J gave up 5 bases and V 1 base, and 4 bases lay outside the gene matches. CDR1 LGHNA and CDR2 YSLEER come from the germline V gene. CDR3 length equals 15 residues. The CDR3 protein is CASSQVLAVHNEQFF. The CDR3 DNA follows: TGCGCCAGCAGCCAAGTACTAGCGGTCCACAATGAGCAGTTCTTC.

The CDR3 DNA is TGCAGTGCTAGAGCCAACCAGGGTGCTAGGGGCGAGCAGTACTTC. Translating gives CSARANQGARGEQYF. This sequence joins TRBV20-1 and TRBJ2-7, with a possible D match to TRBD1 (5 bases). V lost 1 base and J lost 6, with 19 bases in between. Germline CDR1 is DFQATT and CDR2 is SNEGSKA (reference sequence). This CDR3 has 15 amino acids.

The J gene is TRBJ2-1, the V gene TRBV20-1; perhaps D is TRBD1 or TRBD2 (6 bases each). Germline CDR1 is DFQATT and CDR2 is SNEGSKA (reference sequence). Between the trimmed V and J ends, which lost 6 bases and 7 bases, there was a span of 19 bases. This CDR3 contains 14 residues. The CDR3 DNA is TGCAGTGCGGAGGGGCGGAGGGGGAGGAATGAGCAGTTCTTC. Residues: CSAEGRRGRNEQFF.

This chain links TRBV6-5 with TRBJ2-1, with a tentative D call TRBD2 (7 bases). CDR3 length: 15 amino acids. The V end was cut by 0 bases, the J end by 9 bases, with 15 bases between. The germline gives CDR1 MNHEY, CDR2 SVGAGI. The CDR3 DNA sequence: TGTGCCAGCAGTTACTCGGGGGAGGGAGGGGGTGAGCAGTTCTTC. It yields the protein CASSYSGEGGGEQFF.

This chain links TRBV28 with TRBJ1-5, with unresolved D. This CDR3 region has 14 residues. The V end lost 4 bases, the J end lost 6 bases, and 13 bases lay between the germline ends. The germline gives CDR1 MDHEN, CDR2 SYDVKM. The CDR3 protein is CASSSQRITQPQHF. DNA for the CDR3: TGTGCCAGCAGTTCGCAGAGGATTACTCAGCCCCAGCATTTT.

V and J are TRBV12-3 or TRBV12-4 and TRBJ2-1, with 8 positions matching TRBD1. The junction had 3 bases not matched to a gene; V was cut back by 2 bases and J by 3 bases. The CDR3 runs 15 residues. CDR3 bases: TGTGCCAGCAGTTTACAGGGGGCACTCTACAATGAGCAGTTCTTC. Translated: CASSLQGALYNEQFF.

This sequence joins TRBV20-1 and TRBJ2-2; 9 bases are shared with TRBD1. Germline V lookup: CDR1 DFQATT, CDR2 SNEGSKA (reference sequence). J gave up 6 bases and V 5 bases, and 10 bases lay outside the gene matches. CDR3 length: 15 residues. The CDR3 nucleotides read TGCAGTGCTTCTACCGGGACAGGGATGGCCGGGGAGCTGTTTTTT. Protein sequence: CSASTGTGMAGELFF.

V is TRBV18 and J is TRBJ1-2; 7 bases fit TRBD1. Germline lookup yields CDR1 KGHSH and CDR2 LQKENI. CDR3 size: 15 residues. V was clipped by 3 bases and J by 6 bases; unmatched bases: 10. This CDR3 is CASSPRTGSRDGYTF. The DNA of the CDR3 is TGTGCCAGCTCACCCAGGACAGGAAGCAGAGATGGCTACACCTTC.

This sequence joins TRBV5-1 and TRBJ2-1; 15 bases are shared with TRBD2. CDR3 length: 16 residues. Unmatched junction bases numbered 6, after V lost 1 base and J lost 10 bases. Germline-derived CDR1 and CDR2 are SGHRS and YFSETQ. The CDR3 DNA follows: TGCGCCAGCAGCTTGTCCCCGGGACTAGCGGGAGGAGAGCAGTTCTTC. Its translation: CASSLSPGLAGGEQFF.

This clonotype was detected once. This rearrangement joins TRBV21-1 to TRBJ2-5; TRBD1, as called in the table, went unchecked against the DNA. TRBV21-1 is deemed a pseudogene. This CDR3 is built from 16 residues. CDR3 loop: CASSKADHRGGETQYF. The CDR3 nucleotides are TGTGCCAGCAGCAAAGCCGACCACAGGGGTGGGGAGACCCAGTACTTC.